The entry that follows covers one TCR beta chain sequence. Its antigen is unknown. Separation from the roughly 670-subject first cohort characterized the 120-subject validation cohort, to which the donors belonged. The J segment lost 5 bases and the V segment lost 3 bases, leaving 8 bases of the junction unmatched. Germline values: CDR1 SGHAT, CDR2 FQDESV (reference sequence). The CDR3 sequence is 16 residues long. The data originate from a study of cytomegalovirus exposure and HLA in healthy donors. Study-wide background: Later, an analysis reported that the 100 to 150 validation repertoires had used the same platform as the roughly 720 first-cohort repertoires.

General study findings and limits: Diagnosis of cytomegalovirus status made by the classifier reportedly showed high specificity and sensitivity. Specificity for CMV antigens was confirmed in vitro for three of the CMV-associated chains.

Here immunoSEQ multiplex PCR was the method, and the copy in TCRdb shows in-frame clones only, minus some. The table includes 200,000 to 250,000 clones, 75% to 90% detected once. The chain couples TRBV11-1 to TRBJ2-2; TRBD2 matches at 8 bases. This receptor was obtained from a woman between 18 and 29 years old in good health and CMV-seronegative. The sample was PBMCs. CDR3 protein: CASSFPPSGRTGELFF. The CDR3 DNA is TGTGCCAGCAGCTTTCCCCCCAGCGGGAGAACCGGGGAGCTGTTTTTT.